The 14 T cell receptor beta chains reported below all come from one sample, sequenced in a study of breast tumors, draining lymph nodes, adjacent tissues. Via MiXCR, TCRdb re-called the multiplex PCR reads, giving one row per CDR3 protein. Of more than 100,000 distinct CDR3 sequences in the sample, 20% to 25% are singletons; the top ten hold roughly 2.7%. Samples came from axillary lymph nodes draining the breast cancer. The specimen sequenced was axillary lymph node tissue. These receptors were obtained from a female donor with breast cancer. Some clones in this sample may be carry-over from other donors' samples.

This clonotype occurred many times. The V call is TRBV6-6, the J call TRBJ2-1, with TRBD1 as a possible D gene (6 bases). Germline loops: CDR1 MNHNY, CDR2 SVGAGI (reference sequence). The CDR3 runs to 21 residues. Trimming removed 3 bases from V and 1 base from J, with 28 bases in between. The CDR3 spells CASSYGKQGGYNVDSYNEQFF. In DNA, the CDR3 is TGTGCCAGCAGTTATGGAAAACAGGGCGGGTATAATGTAGATTCCTACAATGAGCAGTTCTTC.

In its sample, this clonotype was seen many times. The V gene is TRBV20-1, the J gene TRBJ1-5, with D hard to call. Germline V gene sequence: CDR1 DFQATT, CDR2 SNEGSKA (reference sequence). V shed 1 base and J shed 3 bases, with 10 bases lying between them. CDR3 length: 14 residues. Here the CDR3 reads CSARGGNDNQPQHF. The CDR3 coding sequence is TGCAGTGCTAGAGGGGGTAACGACAATCAGCCCCAGCATTTT.

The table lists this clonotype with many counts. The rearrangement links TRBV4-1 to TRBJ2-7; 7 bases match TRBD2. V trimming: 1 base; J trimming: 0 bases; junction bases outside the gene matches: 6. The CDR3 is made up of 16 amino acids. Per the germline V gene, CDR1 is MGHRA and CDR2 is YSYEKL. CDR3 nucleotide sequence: TGCGCCAGCAGCCAAGCTAGCGGCCAAAGCTCCTACGAGCAGTACTTC. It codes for CASSQASGQSSYEQYF.

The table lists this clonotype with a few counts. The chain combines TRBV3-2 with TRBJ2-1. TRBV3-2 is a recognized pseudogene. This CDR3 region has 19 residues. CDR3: CASSQDRRLARPVRNEQFF. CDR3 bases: TGTGCCAGCAGCCAAGATCGTCGGCTAGCGAGGCCGGTTAGGAATGAGCAGTTCTTC.

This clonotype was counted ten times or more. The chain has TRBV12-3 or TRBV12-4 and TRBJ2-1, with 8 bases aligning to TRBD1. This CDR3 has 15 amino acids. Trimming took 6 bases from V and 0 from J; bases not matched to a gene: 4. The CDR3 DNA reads TGTGCCAGCAGCCGGGACAGGAGCTCCTACAATGAGCAGTTCTTC. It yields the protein CASSRDRSSYNEQFF.

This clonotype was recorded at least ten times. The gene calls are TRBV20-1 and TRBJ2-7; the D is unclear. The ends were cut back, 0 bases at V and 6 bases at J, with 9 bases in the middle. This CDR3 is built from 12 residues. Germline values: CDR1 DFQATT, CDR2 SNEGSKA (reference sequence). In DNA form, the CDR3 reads TGCAGTGCTAGAGATTTGGCATCCGAGCAGTACTTC. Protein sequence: CSARDLASEQYF.

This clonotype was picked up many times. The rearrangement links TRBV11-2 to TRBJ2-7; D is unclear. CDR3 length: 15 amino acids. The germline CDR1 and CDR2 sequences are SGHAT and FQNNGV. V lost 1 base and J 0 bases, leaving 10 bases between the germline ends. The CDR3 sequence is CASSLGLGNSYEQYF. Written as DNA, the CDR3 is TGTGCCAGCAGCTTAGGCCTGGGTAACTCCTACGAGCAGTACTTC.

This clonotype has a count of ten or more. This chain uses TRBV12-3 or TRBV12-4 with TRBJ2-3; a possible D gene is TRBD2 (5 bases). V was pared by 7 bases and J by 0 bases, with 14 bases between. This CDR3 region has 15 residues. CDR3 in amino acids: CASKSAGTSTDTQYF. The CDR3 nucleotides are TGTGCCAGCAAGTCCGCGGGTACTAGCACAGATACGCAGTATTTT.

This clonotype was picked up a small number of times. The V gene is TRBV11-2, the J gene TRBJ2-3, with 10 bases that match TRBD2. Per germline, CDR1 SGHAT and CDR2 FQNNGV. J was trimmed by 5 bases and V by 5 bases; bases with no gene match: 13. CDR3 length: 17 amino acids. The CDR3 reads CASSRRLAGLVVDTQYF. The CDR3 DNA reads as TGTGCCAGCAGCCGCCGACTAGCGGGTTTAGTGGTAGATACGCAGTATTTT.

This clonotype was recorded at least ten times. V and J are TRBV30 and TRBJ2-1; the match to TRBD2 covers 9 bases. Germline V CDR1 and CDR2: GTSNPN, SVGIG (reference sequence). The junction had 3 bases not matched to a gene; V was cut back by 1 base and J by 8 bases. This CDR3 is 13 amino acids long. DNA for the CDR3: TGTGCCTGGAGTGGCGGGAGGGGAGATGAGCAGTTCTTC. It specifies CAWSGGRGDEQFF.

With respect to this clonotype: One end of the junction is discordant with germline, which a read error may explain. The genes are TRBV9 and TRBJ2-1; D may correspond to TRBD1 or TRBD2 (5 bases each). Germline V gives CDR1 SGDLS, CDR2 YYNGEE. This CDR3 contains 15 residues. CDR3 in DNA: TGTGCCTGCAGCGCCTCCGGGGCAGGGTTCAATGAGCAGTTCTTC. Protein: CACSASGAGFNEQFF.

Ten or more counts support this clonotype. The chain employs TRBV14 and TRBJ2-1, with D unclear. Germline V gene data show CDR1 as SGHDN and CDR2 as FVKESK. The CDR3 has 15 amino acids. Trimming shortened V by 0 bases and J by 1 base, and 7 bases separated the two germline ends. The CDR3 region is CASSQDYRSYNEQFF. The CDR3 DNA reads TGTGCCAGCAGCCAAGACTATCGGTCCTACAATGAGCAGTTCTTC.

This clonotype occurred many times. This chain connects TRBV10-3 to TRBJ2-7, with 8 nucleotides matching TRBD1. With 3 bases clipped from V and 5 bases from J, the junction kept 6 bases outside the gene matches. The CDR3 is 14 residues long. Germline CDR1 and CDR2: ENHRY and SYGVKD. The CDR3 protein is CAISEGQGRNEQYF. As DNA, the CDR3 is TGTGCCATCAGTGAAGGACAGGGTAGGAACGAGCAGTACTTC.

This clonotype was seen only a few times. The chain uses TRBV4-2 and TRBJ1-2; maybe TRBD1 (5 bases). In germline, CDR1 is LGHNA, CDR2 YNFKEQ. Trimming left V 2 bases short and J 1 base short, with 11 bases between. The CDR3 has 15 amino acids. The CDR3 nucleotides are TGTGCCAGCAGCCAATTACGGGGGAATAACTATGGCTACACCTTC. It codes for CASSQLRGNNYGYTF.